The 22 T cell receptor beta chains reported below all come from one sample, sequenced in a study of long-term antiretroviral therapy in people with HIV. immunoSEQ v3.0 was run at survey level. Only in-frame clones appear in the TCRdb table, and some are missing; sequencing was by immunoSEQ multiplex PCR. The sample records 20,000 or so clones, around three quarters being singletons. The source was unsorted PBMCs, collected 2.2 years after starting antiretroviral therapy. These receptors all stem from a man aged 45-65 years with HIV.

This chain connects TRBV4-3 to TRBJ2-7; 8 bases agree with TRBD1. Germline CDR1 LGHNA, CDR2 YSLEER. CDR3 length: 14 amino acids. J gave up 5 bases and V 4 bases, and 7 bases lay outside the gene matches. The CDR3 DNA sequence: TGCGCCAGCAGCCCGGACAGGGTACGCGACGAGCAGTACTTC. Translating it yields CASSPDRVRDEQYF.

Written as DNA, the CDR3 is TGTGCCAGCCAGCGGGACAGCGAGCAGTACTTC. It yields the protein CASQRDSEQYF. J is TRBJ2-7 and V is TRBV28; tentatively, D is TRBD1 or TRBD2 (7 bases each). CDR1 is MDHEN and CDR2 is SYDVKM in the germline V gene. V lost 8 bases to trimming and J lost 6 bases, with 11 bases between them. The CDR3 totals 11 residues.

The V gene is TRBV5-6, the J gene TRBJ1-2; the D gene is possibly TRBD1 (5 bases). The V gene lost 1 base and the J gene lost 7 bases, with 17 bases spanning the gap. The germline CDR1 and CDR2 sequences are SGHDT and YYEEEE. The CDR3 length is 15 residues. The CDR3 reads CASSLRQTKRGGYTF. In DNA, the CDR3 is TGTGCCAGCAGCTTGAGACAGACAAAGAGGGGTGGCTACACCTTC.

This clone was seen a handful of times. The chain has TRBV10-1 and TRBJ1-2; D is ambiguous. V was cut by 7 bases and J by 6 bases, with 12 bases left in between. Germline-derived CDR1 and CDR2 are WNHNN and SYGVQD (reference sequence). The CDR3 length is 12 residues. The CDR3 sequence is CASIPQRDGYTF. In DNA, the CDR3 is TGCGCCAGCATTCCCCAGAGGGATGGCTACACCTTC.

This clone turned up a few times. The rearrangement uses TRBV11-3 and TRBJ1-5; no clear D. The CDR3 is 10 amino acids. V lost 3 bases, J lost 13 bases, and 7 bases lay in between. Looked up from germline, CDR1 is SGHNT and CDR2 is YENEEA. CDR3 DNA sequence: TGTGCCAGCAGCTTCTTCGGTCAGCATTTT. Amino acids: CASSFFGQHF.

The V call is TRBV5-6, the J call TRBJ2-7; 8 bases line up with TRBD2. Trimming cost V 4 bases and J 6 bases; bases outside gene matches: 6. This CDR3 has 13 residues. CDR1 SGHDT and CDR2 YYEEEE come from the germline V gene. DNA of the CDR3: TGTGCCAGCAGCCGGCCGGGGGGGACCGAGCAGTACTTC. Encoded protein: CASSRPGGTEQYF.

The CDR3 here is CASSLAWYQNPYEQYF. CDR3 nucleotide sequence: TGTGCCAGCAGCTTAGCGTGGTACCAAAACCCCTACGAGCAGTACTTC. The chain joins TRBV7-2 to TRBJ2-7; D unresolved. The V end was cut by 0 bases, the J end by 2 bases, with 14 bases between. Germline CDR1 reads SGHTA; CDR2 reads FQGNSA. The CDR3 has 16 residues. Full variable domain (remainder filled in from reference TRBV7-2 and TRBJ2-7): GAGVSQSPSNKVTEKGKDVELRCDPISGHTALYWYRQSLGQGLEFLIYFQGNSAPDKSGLPSDRFSAERTGGSVSTLTIQRTQQEDSAVYLCASSLAWYQNPYEQYFGPGTRLTVT.

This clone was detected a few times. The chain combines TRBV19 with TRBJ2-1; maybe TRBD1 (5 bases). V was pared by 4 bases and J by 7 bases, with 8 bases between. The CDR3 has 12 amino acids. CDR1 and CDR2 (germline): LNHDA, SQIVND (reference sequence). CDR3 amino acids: CASSSQGNEQFF. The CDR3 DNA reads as TGTGCCAGTAGTAGTCAGGGAAATGAGCAGTTCTTC.

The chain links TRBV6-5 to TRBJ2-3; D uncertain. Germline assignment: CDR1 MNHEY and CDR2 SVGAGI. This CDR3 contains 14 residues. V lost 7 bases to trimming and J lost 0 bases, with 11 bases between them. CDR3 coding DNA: TGTGCCAGCACCCAAGATTGGAGCACAGATACGCAGTATTTT. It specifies CASTQDWSTDTQYF.

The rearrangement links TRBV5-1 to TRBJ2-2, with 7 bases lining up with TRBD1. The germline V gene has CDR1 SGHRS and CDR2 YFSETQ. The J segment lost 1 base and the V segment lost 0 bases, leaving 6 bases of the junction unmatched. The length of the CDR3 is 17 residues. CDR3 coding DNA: TGCGCCAGCAGCTTGGCTCCAGGGACAGTGAACACCGGGGAGCTGTTTTTT. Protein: CASSLAPGTVNTGELFF.

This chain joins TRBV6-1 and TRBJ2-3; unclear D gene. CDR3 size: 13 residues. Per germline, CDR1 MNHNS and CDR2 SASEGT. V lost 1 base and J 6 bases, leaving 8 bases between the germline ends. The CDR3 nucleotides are TGTGCCAGCAGTGAAGGTAACACTGATACGCAGTATTTT. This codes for CASSEGNTDTQYF.

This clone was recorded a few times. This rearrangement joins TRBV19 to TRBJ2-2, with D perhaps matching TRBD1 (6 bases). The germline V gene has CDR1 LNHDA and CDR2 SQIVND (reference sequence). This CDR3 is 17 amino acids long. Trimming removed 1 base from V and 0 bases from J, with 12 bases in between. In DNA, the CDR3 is TGTGCCAGTAGTATAGCCCCGGACAGTACGAACACCGGGGAGCTGTTTTTT. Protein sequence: CASSIAPDSTNTGELFF.

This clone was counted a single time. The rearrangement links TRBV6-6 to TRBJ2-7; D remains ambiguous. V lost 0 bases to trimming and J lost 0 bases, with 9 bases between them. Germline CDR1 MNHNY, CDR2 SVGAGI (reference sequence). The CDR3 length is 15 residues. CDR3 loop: CASSYSGLGSYEQYF. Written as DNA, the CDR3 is TGTGCCAGCAGTTACTCTGGCCTCGGCTCCTACGAGCAGTACTTC.

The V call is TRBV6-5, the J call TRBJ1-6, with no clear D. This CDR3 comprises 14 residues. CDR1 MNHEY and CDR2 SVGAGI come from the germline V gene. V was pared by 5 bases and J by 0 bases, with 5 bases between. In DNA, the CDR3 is TGTGCCAGCAGTATAGGCTCCTATAATTCACCCCTCCACTTT. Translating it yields CASSIGSYNSPLHF.

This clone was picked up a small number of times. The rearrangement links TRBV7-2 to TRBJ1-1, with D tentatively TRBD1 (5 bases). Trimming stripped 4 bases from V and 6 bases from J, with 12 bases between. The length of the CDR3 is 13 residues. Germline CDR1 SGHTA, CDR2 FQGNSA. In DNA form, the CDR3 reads TGTGCCAGCAGCTCGCATCTGGGGGCTGAAGCTTTCTTT. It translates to CASSSHLGAEAFF.

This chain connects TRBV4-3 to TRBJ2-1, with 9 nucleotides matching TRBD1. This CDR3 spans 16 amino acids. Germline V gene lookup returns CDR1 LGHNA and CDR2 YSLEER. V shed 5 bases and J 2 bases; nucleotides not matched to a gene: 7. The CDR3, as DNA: TGCGCCAGCAGCTTAGGGTACAGGGGGCCCTACAATGAGCAGTTCTTC. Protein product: CASSLGYRGPYNEQFF.

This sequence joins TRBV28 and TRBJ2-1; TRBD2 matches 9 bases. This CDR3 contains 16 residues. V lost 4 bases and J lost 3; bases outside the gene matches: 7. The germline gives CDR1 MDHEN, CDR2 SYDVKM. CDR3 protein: CASSSQREAYYNEQFF. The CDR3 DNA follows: TGTGCCAGCAGTTCTCAGCGGGAGGCCTACTACAATGAGCAGTTCTTC.

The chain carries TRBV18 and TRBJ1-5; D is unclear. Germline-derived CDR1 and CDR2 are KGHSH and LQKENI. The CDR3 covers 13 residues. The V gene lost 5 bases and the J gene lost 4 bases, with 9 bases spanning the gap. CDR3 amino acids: CASSTGLNQPQHF. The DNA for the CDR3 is TGTGCCAGCTCAACGGGATTAAATCAGCCCCAGCATTTT.

CDR3 loop: CASSGWRGNEQFF. In DNA form, the CDR3 reads TGTGCCAGCAGTGGGTGGCGGGGGAATGAGCAGTTCTTC. This sequence joins TRBV2 and TRBJ2-1; 7 bases match TRBD2. Germline V gene sequence: CDR1 SNHLY, CDR2 FYNNEI. Germline trimming cut 4 bases from V and 7 bases from J; bases unmatched to any gene: 4. There are 13 residues in the CDR3. Drawing the rest from reference TRBV2 and TRBJ2-1, the complete variable domain is EPEVTQTPSHQVTQMGQEVILRCVPISNHLYFYWYRQILGQKVEFLVSFYNNEISEKSEIFDDQFSVERPDGSNFTLKIRSTKLEDSAMYFCASSGWRGNEQFFGPGTRLTVL.

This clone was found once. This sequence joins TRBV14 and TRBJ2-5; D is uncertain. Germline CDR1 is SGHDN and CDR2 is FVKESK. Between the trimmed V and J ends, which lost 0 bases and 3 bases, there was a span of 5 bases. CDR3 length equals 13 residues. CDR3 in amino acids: CASSQDPEETQYF. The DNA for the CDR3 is TGTGCCAGCAGCCAAGACCCAGAAGAGACCCAGTACTTC.

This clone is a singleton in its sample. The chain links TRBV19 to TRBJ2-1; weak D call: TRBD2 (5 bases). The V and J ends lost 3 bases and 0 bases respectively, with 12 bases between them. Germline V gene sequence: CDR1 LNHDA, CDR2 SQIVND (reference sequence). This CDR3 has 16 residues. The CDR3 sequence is CASSIGLAPSYNEQFF. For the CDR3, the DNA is TGTGCCAGTAGTATCGGGCTAGCCCCCTCCTACAATGAGCAGTTCTTC.

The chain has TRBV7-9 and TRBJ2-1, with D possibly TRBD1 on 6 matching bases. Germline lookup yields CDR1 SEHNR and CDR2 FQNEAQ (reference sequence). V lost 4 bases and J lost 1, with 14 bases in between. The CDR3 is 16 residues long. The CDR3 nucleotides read TGTGCCAGCAGCTCAACCTACAGGGTTTCCTACAATGAGCAGTTCTTC. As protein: CASSSTYRVSYNEQFF.